This paragraph covers one T cell receptor beta chain sequence. Its antigen remains unidentified. The PCR employed 60 Vbeta primers together with 13 Jbeta primers. Libraries were prepared by immunoSEQ multiplex PCR; TCRdb keeps only in-frame clonotypes and omits some of them. Of roughly 96,000 clones detected, about four fifths appear once; the ten largest clones hold less than 15%. V trimming: 0 bases; J trimming: 6 bases; junction bases outside the gene matches: 6. Germline CDR1 and CDR2: SGHDT and YYEEEE. The CDR3 totals 16 residues. The entry originates in a study of cytomegalovirus exposure and HLA in healthy donors. About the research overall: An earlier analysis found around 120 million unique TCR beta sequences from roughly 170 million T cells.

Study outcomes and limitations: Overall, approximately 150 TCR beta chains were annotated as cytomegalovirus-associated. A later analysis revealed that TCR association rates differed between HLA loci, peaking at DRB1 and bottoming out at HLA-C.

The chain joins TRBV5-6 to TRBJ1-5; 10 bases map to TRBD1. This receptor was taken from a woman aged 70 to 79 in good health and CMV-seropositive. The source material was PBMCs. CDR3 residues: CASSLGGTGVVQPQHF. The CDR3, as DNA: TGTGCCAGCAGCTTGGGCGGGACAGGGGTTGTTCAGCCCCAGCATTTT.